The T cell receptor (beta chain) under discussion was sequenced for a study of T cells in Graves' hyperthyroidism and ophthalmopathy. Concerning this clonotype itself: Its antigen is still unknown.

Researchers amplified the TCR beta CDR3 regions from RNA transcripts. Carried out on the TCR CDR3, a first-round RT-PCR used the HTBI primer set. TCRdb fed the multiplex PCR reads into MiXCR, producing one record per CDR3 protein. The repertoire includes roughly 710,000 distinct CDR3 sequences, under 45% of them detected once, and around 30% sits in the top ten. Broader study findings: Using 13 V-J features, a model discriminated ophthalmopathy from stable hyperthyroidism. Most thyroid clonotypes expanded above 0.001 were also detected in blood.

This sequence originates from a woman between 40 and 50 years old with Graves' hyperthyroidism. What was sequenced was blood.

CDR3 residues: CASSLGLDNEQYF. The CDR3, as DNA: TGTGCCAGCAGCTTAGGACTAGACAATGAGCAGTACTTC. The chain is built from TRBV7-3 and TRBJ2-7; 7 positions agree with TRBD2. The CDR3 consists of 13 residues. Trimming removed 2 bases from V and 7 bases from J; junction bases left unmatched: 5. Germline V gives CDR1 SGHTA, CDR2 FQGTGA.